The text below deals with one TCR beta chain. Antigen specificity is unknown. This record comes from a study of spatial heterogeneity in lung cancer. The study, taken as a whole, reports: Counts that tracked tumor mutation counts were those of expanded intratumoral alpha and beta TCRs. The numbers of ubiquitous and regional expanded TCRs correlated with ubiquitous and regional nonsynonymous mutations, respectively.

Noted time point: sample taken at primary tumor resection. Researchers sequenced whole RNA taken from tumor, nontumor lung or frozen PBMC without sorting. This CDR3 comprises 16 residues. Germline lookup yields CDR1 MNHNS and CDR2 SASEGT. Between the trimmed V and J ends, which lost 5 bases and 1 base, there was a span of 14 bases. TCRdb reprocessed the 5' RACE reads via MiXCR and lists one record per CDR3 protein. The sample records approximately 760 distinct CDR3 sequences, 15% to 20% being singletons. The chain employs TRBV6-1 and TRBJ1-4, with TRBD1 as a possible D gene (6 bases). The receptor was derived from a male donor with early-stage non-small cell lung cancer. The sequencing used lung tumor tissue, collected at surgery. CDR3 DNA: TGTGCCAGCAGTCACAGGGAGTTAGGAACTAATGAAAAACTGTTTTTT. Encoded protein: CASSHRELGTNEKLFF.